Listed below are T cell receptor beta chains from one sample, sequenced in a study of T cell responses to AZD1222 COVID-19 vaccine. TCRdb's copy holds only in-frame clones and misses some; the assay was immunoSEQ multiplex PCR. The table lists around 110,000 clones, roughly 90% of them singletons. The specimen was peripheral blood, collected on day 0 of AZD1222 vaccination. The receptors shown here come from an adult in good health. CDR3s include the opening cysteine and the closing phenylalanine or tryptophan. D genes are given only for firm matches. Clone size is shown for a subset of rows, as once, few, many or a class of expanded clone.

v_gene	abundance	j_gene	d_gene	CDR3nt	CDR3aa
TRBV12-3/TRBV12-4	once	TRBJ2-7	.	TGTGCCAGCAGCACTCACCACGAGCAGTACTTC	CASSTHHEQYF
TRBV4-2	.	TRBJ2-7	TRBD2	TGTGCCAGCAGCCAAGATTTGGCTAGCGGGAGCTACGAGCAGTACTTC	CASSQDLASGSYEQYF
TRBV4-2	.	TRBJ2-3	.	TGTGCCAGCAGCCAAGGGGACACAGATACGCAGTATTTT	CASSQGDTDTQYF
TRBV7-2	.	TRBJ2-7	TRBD2	TGTGCCAGCAGCTCCCGTCGACTAGCGGGAGGGTACGAGCAGTACTTC	CASSSRRLAGGYEQYF
TRBV5-1	.	TRBJ1-4	.	TGCGCCAGCAGCTCGGGCATCGGTAATGAAAAACTGTTTTTT	CASSSGIGNEKLFF
TRBV6-5	once	TRBJ2-7	TRBD1	TGTGCCAGCAGTTACGCTAAACAGGGGTGGGAGCAGTACTTC	CASSYAKQGWEQYF
TRBV7-9	.	TRBJ2-7	.	TGTGCCAGCAGCTACTCCCTGAAGGGCCCCACCAGGGGCGAGCAGTACTTC	CASSYSLKGPTRGEQYF
TRBV4-1	.	TRBJ2-3	TRBD1	TGCGCCAGCAGCGCATGGACAGGGGGCATAGATACGCAGTATTTT	CASSAWTGGIDTQYF
TRBV19	.	TRBJ1-3	.	TGTGCCAGTAGTATAACTTCCAGCTCTGGAAACACCATATATTTT	CASSITSSSGNTIYF
TRBV10-3	few	TRBJ2-6	.	TGTGCCATCAGTGGGGCAGGGAAGGGGGCCAACGTCCTGACTTTC	CAISGAGKGANVLTF
TRBV4-2	.	TRBJ1-4	.	TGTGCCAGCAGCCAAGATCCCACAGAGGGGGAAAAACTGTTTTTT	CASSQDPTEGEKLFF
TRBV7-2	once	TRBJ1-2	.	TGTGCCAGCAGCTTAGCAGGGGTGCATTCCTCTCCTTATGGCTACACCTTC	CASSLAGVHSSPYGYTF
TRBV6-6	.	TRBJ1-2	.	TGTGCCAGCAGCCAAAATACGAGGGGTCATACCCCGGGCTCCACCTTC	CASSQNTRGHTPGSTF
TRBV6-5	.	TRBJ2-1	.	TGTGCCAGCAAGAGGGGGACTGTCGGTGAGCAGTTCTTC	CASKRGTVGEQFF
TRBV4-1	once	TRBJ2-5	.	TGCGCCAGCAGCCAAGTTTCGTCCAACCAAGAGACCCAGTACTTC	CASSQVSSNQETQYF
TRBV7-6	.	TRBJ1-4	TRBD1	TGTGCCAGCAGCTTAGGAGGGACAGGGAGTGAAAAACTGTTTTTT	CASSLGGTGSEKLFF
TRBV20-1	.	TRBJ2-1	.	TGCAGTGCTAGAGGGTACCTAGAGCAGTTCTTC	CSARGYLEQFF
TRBV27	.	TRBJ2-2	.	TGTGCCAGCAGGGGAGACTATGGGGGGACCGGGGAGCTGTTTTTT	CASRGDYGGTGELFF
TRBV7-9	once	TRBJ1-1	.	TGTGCCAGCAGGTTGGCGCGGGGAACGGACACTGAAGCTTTCTTT	CASRLARGTDTEAFF
TRBV7-8	.	TRBJ2-3	TRBD2	TGTGCCAGCAGCTCAAAAGGGGGGACTAGTTGGGCAGATACGCAGTATTTT	CASSSKGGTSWADTQYF
TRBV19	.	TRBJ2-7	.	TGTGCCAGTAGTGCCCCTGTGGGAGTGGGCTCCTACGAGCAGTACTTC	CASSAPVGVGSYEQYF
TRBV27	.	TRBJ2-7	TRBD1	TGTGCCAGCAGAACCAGGACAGGGGGCAACTCCTACGAGCAGTACTTC	CASRTRTGGNSYEQYF
TRBV4-2	.	TRBJ2-7	TRBD1	TGTGCCAGCAGCACCGGGACAGGTGCCTTCGAGCAGTACTTC	CASSTGTGAFEQYF
TRBV19	.	TRBJ2-7	.	TGTGCCAGTAGCTCCGGGACAAAAAAATACGAGCAGTACTTC	CASSSGTKKYEQYF
TRBV7-9	.	TRBJ1-5	.	TGTGCCAGCAGCTTAGCACGAACCCCCCATAGCAATCAGCCCCAGCATTTT	CASSLARTPHSNQPQHF
TRBV5-5	.	TRBJ2-5	.	TGTGCCAGCAGCCCCCCGCGCGGCGGACAAGAGACCCAGTACTTC	CASSPPRGGQETQYF
TRBV7-2	.	TRBJ2-3	TRBD2	TGTGCCAGCAGCTCATGGGGGACTAGCGGGAGGGATACGCAGTATTTT	CASSSWGTSGRDTQYF
TRBV11-2	.	TRBJ1-2	.	TGTGCCAGCAGCTTTGTAGGGAAGGACTATGGCTACACCTTC	CASSFVGKDYGYTF
TRBV5-4	.	TRBJ2-3	.	TGTGCCAGCAGCTTGGTTACCACTAGCACAGATACGCAGTATTTT	CASSLVTTSTDTQYF
TRBV6-2/TRBV6-3	.	TRBJ2-6	.	TGTGCCAGCAGTCGTAACTCTGGGGCCAACGTCCTGACTTTC	CASSRNSGANVLTF
TRBV11-3	.	TRBJ1-1	.	TGTGCCAGCAGCTTATTTTCGGCCACGCGGCTGGCGAACACTGAAGCTTTCTTT	CASSLFSATRLANTEAFF